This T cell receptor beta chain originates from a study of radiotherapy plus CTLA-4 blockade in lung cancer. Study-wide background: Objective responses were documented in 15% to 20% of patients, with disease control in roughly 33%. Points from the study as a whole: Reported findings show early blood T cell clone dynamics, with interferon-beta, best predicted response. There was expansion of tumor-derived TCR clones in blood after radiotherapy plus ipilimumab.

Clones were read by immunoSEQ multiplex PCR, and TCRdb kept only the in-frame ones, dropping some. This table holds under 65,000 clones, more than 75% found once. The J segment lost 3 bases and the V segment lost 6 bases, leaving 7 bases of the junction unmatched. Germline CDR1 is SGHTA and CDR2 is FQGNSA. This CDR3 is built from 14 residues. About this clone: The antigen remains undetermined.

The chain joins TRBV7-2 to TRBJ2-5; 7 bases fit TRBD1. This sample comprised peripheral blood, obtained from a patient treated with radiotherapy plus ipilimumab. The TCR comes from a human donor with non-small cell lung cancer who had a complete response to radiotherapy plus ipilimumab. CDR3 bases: TGTGCCAGCAGACCTGACAGGGACAAAGAGACCCAGTACTTC. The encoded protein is CASRPDRDKETQYF.